This note documents a single T cell receptor beta chain sequence. The length of the CDR3 is 15 residues. Germline V gene sequence: CDR1 MGHRA, CDR2 YSYEKL. The V gene lost 4 bases and the J gene lost 6 bases, with 18 bases spanning the gap. Assay execution proceeded at the deep level. How the authors handled the data: Because ImmunoSEQ provided only junction sequences with no quality scores, the filtering differed. Clones were sequenced by immunoSEQ multiplex PCR, and TCRdb holds only the in-frame ones, with some missing. That table gives V, J and clone size, and the DNA gave D and trimming. The table lists about 2 million clones, approximately 94% of them singletons. The data stem from a study of shared clonotypes between healthy human individuals. CD45RO-negative cells were positively selected for CCR7, leaving out terminally differentiated effector memory CD45RA+ cells.

The receptor was isolated from a man between 18 and 29 years old in good health. The chain carries TRBV4-1 and TRBJ1-2; D is possibly TRBD1 (5 bases). Sequenced material: naive CD8+ T cells sorted from blood. The CDR3 nucleotides are TGCGCCAGCAGCCCCATAATAGGGGCGGGGGATGGCTACACCTTC. It specifies CASSPIIGAGDGYTF.